This record concerns one T cell receptor beta chain sequence. The PCR employed 60 Vbeta primers together with 13 Jbeta primers. Assay: immunoSEQ multiplex PCR; the TCRdb copy retains only in-frame clones and omits some. Altogether around 170,000 clones are present, roughly 84% being singletons, with the ten largest covering 0.38%. The source of the sample is a study of cytomegalovirus exposure and HLA in healthy donors. Germline V gene data show CDR1 as MDHEN and CDR2 as SYDVKM. V lost 3 bases and J lost 2, with 8 bases in between. CDR3 length: 13 amino acids. The V gene is TRBV28, the J gene TRBJ2-7; the D gene is possibly TRBD1 (6 bases). Material for sequencing was PBMCs. The sequence derives from a boy aged 2 to 10 in good health and CMV-seronegative. CDR3: CASSFQGTYEQYF. The CDR3 coding sequence is TGTGCCAGCAGTTTCCAGGGGACCTACGAGCAGTACTTC.